One sample yielded the 17 T cell receptor beta chains listed below, sequenced in a study of CD8 T cells in Susac syndrome. Random hexamers were used to reverse transcribe the RNA input (about 0.45 to 1 ug). TCRdb used MiXCR to reprocess the immunoSEQ multiplex PCR reads, holding one entry per CDR3 protein. The sample has approximately 100,000 distinct CDR3 sequences; roughly 95% are singletons. Sample: CD8+ T cells from PBMCs. These receptors came from a human donor with Susac syndrome.

The gene calls are TRBV7-8 and TRBJ1-1; D is perhaps TRBD1 (5 bases). The CDR3 loop spans 13 amino acids. Germline CDR1 reads SGHVS; CDR2 reads FQNEAQ. The V and J ends lost 3 bases and 3 bases respectively, with 8 bases between them. The DNA of the CDR3 is TGTGCCAGCAGCTTTAGGGGTCACACTGAAGCTTTCTTT. It yields the protein CASSFRGHTEAFF.

The chain couples TRBV6-5 to TRBJ2-5; TRBD1 or TRBD2 may be the D gene (5 bases each). The germline V gene has CDR1 MNHEY and CDR2 SVGAGI. The length of the CDR3 is 13 residues. V lost 2 bases, J lost 7 bases, and 11 bases lay in between. As DNA, the CDR3 is TGTGCCAGCAGTTACGGGACGTCCGGGACCCAGTACTTC. It translates to CASSYGTSGTQYF.

The chain employs TRBV4-3 and TRBJ2-5; 8 bases are shared with TRBD2. The CDR3 sequence is 14 residues long. Germline CDR1 is LGHNA and CDR2 is YSLEER. J gave up 4 bases and V 2 bases, and 3 bases lay outside the gene matches. The chain's CDR3 is CASSQLAGGETQYF. The DNA of the CDR3 is TGCGCCAGCAGCCAACTAGCGGGTGGAGAGACCCAGTACTTC.

J is TRBJ2-1 and V is TRBV27; possible D gene TRBD1, 7 bases. The V end was cut by 8 bases, the J end by 8 bases, with 16 bases between. Germline V gene sequence: CDR1 MNHEY, CDR2 SMNVEV (reference sequence). This CDR3 is 13 amino acids long. The CDR3, as DNA: TGTGCCAGCTGGGTAACAGGGGAGGATGAGCAGTTCTTC. Translation: CASWVTGEDEQFF.

The V call is TRBV27, the J call TRBJ1-6; no reliable D call. The CDR3 sequence is 12 residues long. Germline CDR1 is MNHEY and CDR2 is SMNVEV (reference sequence). Trimming took off 5 bases at V and 7 bases at J, with 6 bases between the two ends. CDR3 sequence: CASSKGNSPLHF. As DNA, the CDR3 is TGTGCCAGCAGTAAGGGAAATTCACCCCTCCACTTT.

The chain carries TRBV12-3 or TRBV12-4 and TRBJ2-1; D not certain. Trimming cost V 0 bases and J 10 bases, with 7 bases left between them. This CDR3 region has 12 residues. CDR3 sequence (DNA): TGTGCCAGCAGTTTAGCAGCCGTAGAGCAGTTCTTC. Translated, it gives CASSLAAVEQFF.

V is TRBV13 and J is TRBJ1-1; D may be TRBD1 (6 bases). V shed 8 bases and J shed 1 base, with 17 bases lying between them. Germline-derived CDR1 and CDR2 are PRHDT and FYEKMQ (reference sequence). This CDR3 has 15 residues. DNA for the CDR3: TGTGCCAGCGGAATAGGACAGCCAAAGAACACTGAAGCTTTCTTT. This translates into CASGIGQPKNTEAFF.

V and J are TRBV6-4 and TRBJ2-1, with 13 nucleotides matching TRBD2. The CDR3 runs 18 residues. CDR1 MRHNA and CDR2 SNTAGT come from the germline V gene. Trimming removed 2 bases from V and 3 bases from J; junction bases left unmatched: 7. The CDR3: CASSDPGTSGVIYNEQFF. CDR3 nucleotide sequence: TGTGCCAGCAGTGACCCCGGGACTAGCGGGGTTATCTACAATGAGCAGTTCTTC.

This clonotype occurred once. The chain combines TRBV9 with TRBJ2-1; TRBD1 matches 9 bases. J lost 4 bases, V lost 4 bases, and 6 bases had no gene match. Germline V lookup: CDR1 SGDLS, CDR2 YYNGEE. The CDR3 is made up of 15 amino acids. CDR3 protein: CASSSGDRVYNEQFF. In DNA, the CDR3 is TGTGCCAGCAGCTCCGGGGACAGGGTTTACAATGAGCAGTTCTTC. The full variable domain, its missing parts supplied by reference TRBV9 and TRBJ2-1, is DSGVTQTPKHLITATGQRVTLRCSPRSGDLSVYWYQQSLDQGLQFLIQYYNGEERAKGNILERFSAQQFPDLHSELNLSSLELGDSALYFCASSSGDRVYNEQFFGPGTRLTVL.

The rearrangement uses TRBV20-1 and TRBJ2-1; the D gene could be TRBD1 or TRBD2 (5 bases each). Trimming removed 5 bases from V and 7 bases from J, with 15 bases in between. The CDR3 extends over 13 amino acids. Germline V CDR1 and CDR2: DFQATT, SNEGSKA (reference sequence). CDR3 protein: CSAERDEWNEQFF. The CDR3, as DNA: TGCAGTGCTGAACGGGACGAATGGAATGAGCAGTTCTTC.

V usage is TRBV21-1 and J usage is TRBJ2-7; the DNA was not compared with TRBD1, the D call given in the table. TRBV21-1 is annotated as a pseudogene. The CDR3 is 18 amino acids. The CDR3 bases are TGTGCCAGCAGCACCCGTACACCACGGACAGCACCTGACGGCGAGCAGTACTTC. It yields the protein CASSTRTPRTAPDGEQYF.

The chain employs TRBV6-6 and TRBJ1-5; D is ambiguous. Germline CDR1 and CDR2: MNHNY and SVGAGI (reference sequence). The CDR3 contains 12 residues. V shed 7 bases and J shed 9 bases, with 13 bases lying between them. The CDR3, as DNA: TGTGCCAGCAACACCCTGGTAGGGCCCCAGCATTTT. This codes for CASNTLVGPQHF.

The chain recombines TRBV3-1 with TRBJ2-3; tentative D call: TRBD1 (6 bases). The CDR3 runs 16 residues. Trimming took 3 bases from V and 0 from J, leaving 13 bases between them. Germline CDR1 LGHDT, CDR2 YNNKEL (reference sequence). DNA for the CDR3: TGTGCCAGCAGCCACTTCTCCAGGGGAAGCACAGATACGCAGTATTTT. Its translation is CASSHFSRGSTDTQYF.

CDR3 sequence: CASRLRLGYNEQFF. The CDR3 nucleotides are TGTGCAAGTCGCTTAAGACTAGGCTACAATGAGCAGTTCTTC. The chain carries TRBV12-2 and TRBJ2-1; the table's D call TRBD2 went unverified against the DNA. TRBV12-2 corresponds to a pseudogene. The CDR3 length is 14 residues.

Here the CDR3 reads CASSQDRGREETQYF. The CDR3 nucleotides read TGCGCCAGCAGCCAAGATAGGGGGAGGGAAGAGACCCAGTACTTC. The rearrangement uses TRBV4-3 and TRBJ2-5; possible D gene TRBD2, 7 bases. The germline CDR1 and CDR2 sequences are LGHNA and YSLEER. V lost 0 bases, J lost 3 bases, and 11 bases lay in between. The length of the CDR3 is 15 residues.

The chain uses TRBV20-1 and TRBJ1-4; D possibly corresponds to TRBD1 (6 bases). The CDR3 consists of 15 residues. CDR1 is DFQATT, CDR2 SNEGSKA, per germline (reference sequence). V was trimmed by 6 bases and J by 4 bases, leaving 18 bases between them. This chain's CDR3 is CSATPLDRRNEKLFF. In DNA, the CDR3 is TGCAGTGCCACCCCCCTGGACAGACGTAATGAAAAACTGTTTTTT.

As DNA, the CDR3 is TGTGCCAGCAGCATCCGGGACCGCCCAAATGGTCCAGATACGCAGTATTTT. Residues: CASSIRDRPNGPDTQYF. This rearrangement joins TRBV9 to TRBJ2-3; perhaps D is TRBD1 or TRBD2 (5 bases each). The germline V gene encodes CDR1 SGDLS and CDR2 YYNGEE. The CDR3 is 17 amino acids. Trimming shortened V by 4 bases and J by 4 bases, and 22 bases separated the two germline ends.